These 25 T cell receptor beta chains were sequenced from one sample in a study of blood T cell repertoires in COVID-19. Data came from immunoSEQ multiplex PCR; TCRdb stores just in-frame clones and leaves some out. Among about 170,000 clones listed, 80% to 85% were seen once. The sequenced material came from peripheral blood. Source of these receptors: a human donor with acute or convalescent COVID-19. The donor label of this sample is uncertain.

This clone was recorded only once. The sample contains more than one DNA sequence encoding this CDR3. The genes are TRBV5-1 and TRBJ1-2; no clear D. V was shortened by 2 bases and J by 8 bases, with 13 bases between the two germline ends. The CDR3 has 13 residues. CDR1 and CDR2 from the germline V gene are SGHRS and YFSETQ. CDR3 nucleotide sequence: TGCGCCAGCAGCTTCGAGGGCTCCGGGGGCTACACCTTC. It specifies CASSFEGSGGYTF.

CDR3 coding DNA: TGTGCCAGCCAACGGGGGGTCCAAGAGACCCAGTACTTC. Encoded protein: CASQRGVQETQYF. The chain joins TRBV6-5 to TRBJ2-5; 7 bases match TRBD2. The length of the CDR3 is 13 residues. J gave up 1 base and V 8 bases, and 4 bases lay outside the gene matches. The germline V gene has CDR1 MNHEY and CDR2 SVGAGI.

The J gene is TRBJ2-5, the V gene TRBV5-6, with a tentative D call TRBD1 (6 bases). This CDR3 region has 16 residues. Trimming took off 4 bases at V and 2 bases at J, with 18 bases between the two ends. CDR1 is SGHDT and CDR2 is YYEEEE in the germline V gene. For the CDR3, the DNA is TGTGCCAGCAGCCCTCTACAGGGATCGGGTCAAGAGACCCAGTACTTC. It yields the protein CASSPLQGSGQETQYF.

The CDR3 nucleotides are TGTGCCAGCAGTGACGGGGTTAAGGGTGAAAAACTGTTTTTT. Translating gives CASSDGVKGEKLFF. The rearrangement links TRBV11-2 to TRBJ1-4, with no clear D. This CDR3 region has 14 residues. Trimming cost V 6 bases and J 7 bases, with 15 bases left between them. Germline V gene sequence: CDR1 SGHAT, CDR2 FQNNGV.

The chain carries TRBV30 and TRBJ2-1; 10 bases are a match to TRBD1. This CDR3 is 14 amino acids long. Germline lookup yields CDR1 GTSNPN and CDR2 SVGIG (reference sequence). The ends lost 3 bases at V and 9 bases at J; junction bases unmatched: 8. The CDR3 region has the DNA TGTGCCTGGAGAAGACAGGGGGCCTTAGTTGAGCAGTTCTTC. Its protein is CAWRRQGALVEQFF.

This chain links TRBV19 with TRBJ2-3; 11 nucleotides line up with TRBD2. Germline values: CDR1 LNHDA, CDR2 SQIVND (reference sequence). This CDR3 is 15 amino acids long. Trimming took 6 bases from V and 2 from J; bases not matched to a gene: 4. CDR3 sequence: CASRGTSGVTDTQYF. CDR3 DNA: TGTGCCAGTAGAGGGACTAGCGGAGTCACAGATACGCAGTATTTT. Supplemented by reference TRBV19 and TRBJ2-3, the full variable domain reads DGGITQSPKYLFRKEGQNVTLSCEQNLNHDAMYWYRQDPGQGLRLIYYSQIVNDFQKGDIAEGYSVSREKKESFPLTVTSAQKNPTAFYLCASRGTSGVTDTQYFGPGTRLTVL.

The chain carries TRBV2 and TRBJ1-2, with D tentatively TRBD1 (5 bases). Germline CDR1 reads SNHLY; CDR2 reads FYNNEI. Trimming took 4 bases from V and 7 from J, leaving 10 bases between them. The CDR3 is 12 amino acids. The CDR3 protein is CASSADSIGYTF. CDR3 DNA: TGTGCCAGCAGTGCAGACAGCATTGGCTACACCTTC.

CDR3 sequence (DNA): TGCGCCAGCAGCTTCGGACAGACACCAGAGACCCAGTACTTC. This sequence encodes CASSFGQTPETQYF. V usage is TRBV5-1 and J usage is TRBJ2-5; D is possibly TRBD1 (6 bases). The CDR3 sequence is 14 residues long. Germline-derived CDR1 and CDR2 are SGHRS and YFSETQ. The V end was cut by 2 bases, the J end by 4 bases, with 12 bases between.

The chain carries TRBV6-6 and TRBJ1-6; D gene ambiguous. From germline, CDR1 is MNHNY and CDR2 SVGAGI (reference sequence). V lost 5 bases to trimming and J lost 11 bases, with 7 bases between them. The CDR3 has 11 amino acids. CDR3 sequence reads: CASSEVPPLHF. The DNA of the CDR3 is TGTGCCAGCAGTGAGGTCCCACCCCTCCACTTT.

This clone has only a few counts. The chain has TRBV7-9 and TRBJ1-6; 8 bases line up with TRBD1. Germline V gene sequence: CDR1 SEHNR, CDR2 FQNEAQ (reference sequence). CDR3 length: 15 residues. V shed 4 bases and J 8 bases; nucleotides not matched to a gene: 7. The CDR3, as DNA: TGTGCCAGCAGCTATCTACAGGGGGAACATTCACCCCTCCACTTT. This gives the protein CASSYLQGEHSPLHF.

This chain uses TRBV19 with TRBJ1-6; TRBD1 might be the D (6 bases). V shed 6 bases and J shed 5 bases, with 11 bases lying between them. The CDR3 is 14 residues long. CDR1 and CDR2 from the germline V gene are LNHDA and SQIVND (reference sequence). CDR3 residues: CASSQGTDNSPLHF. In DNA, the CDR3 is TGTGCCAGTAGCCAGGGGACGGATAATTCACCCCTCCACTTT.

The rearrangement uses TRBV6-1 and TRBJ2-3, with 9 bases identical to TRBD1. CDR3 length: 16 residues. Germline V CDR1 and CDR2: MNHNS, SASEGT. V lost 3 bases and J lost 6; bases outside the gene matches: 10. The CDR3 here is CASSDRGQGDSDTQYF. CDR3 bases: TGTGCCAGCAGTGATCGGGGACAGGGCGATTCCGATACGCAGTATTTT.

V usage is TRBV4-1 and J usage is TRBJ2-2, with 14 bases fitting TRBD2. J was trimmed by 7 bases and V by 4 bases; bases with no gene match: 5. The CDR3 sequence is 16 residues long. Germline V gene sequence: CDR1 MGHRA, CDR2 YSYEKL. The CDR3 is CASSLFGLAGGGELFF. CDR3 DNA: TGCGCCAGCAGCCTATTCGGACTAGCGGGAGGCGGGGAGCTGTTTTTT.

This clone was seen only once. J is TRBJ1-2 and V is TRBV20-1; perhaps TRBD1 as D (5 bases). Trimming stripped 3 bases from V and 5 bases from J, with 13 bases between. The germline V gene has CDR1 DFQATT and CDR2 SNEGSKA (reference sequence). The CDR3 loop spans 13 amino acids. For the CDR3, the DNA is TGCAGTGCTAGTGCAGGGCTTTTGTATGGCTACACCTTC. Translated, it gives CSASAGLLYGYTF.

This sequence joins TRBV11-2 and TRBJ2-5; 8 positions agree with TRBD2. Germline V lookup: CDR1 SGHAT, CDR2 FQNNGV. Unmatched junction bases numbered 9, after V lost 1 base and J lost 5 bases. The length of the CDR3 is 16 residues. The CDR3 DNA follows: TGTGCCAGCAGCTTAGCCGGGACTAGGGGATGGGAGACCCAGTACTTC. Its translation: CASSLAGTRGWETQYF. The variable domain in full, with the rest retrieved from reference TRBV11-2 and TRBJ2-5, is EAGVAQSPRYKIIEKRQSVAFWCNPISGHATLYWYQQILGQGPKLLIQFQNNGVVDDSQLPKDRFSAERLKGVDSTLKIQPAKLEDSAVYLCASSLAGTRGWETQYFGPGTRLLVL.

V usage is TRBV6-5 and J usage is TRBJ1-4, with TRBD1 matching over 8 bases. V shed 4 bases, J shed 8 bases, and the junction held 9 bases outside the gene matches. This CDR3 comprises 15 residues. The V gene's germline CDR1 is MNHEY and CDR2 SVGAGI. As DNA, the CDR3 is TGTGCCAGCAGTTTGGAGGACAGGGCGCGCGAAAAACTGTTTTTT. Protein sequence: CASSLEDRAREKLFF.

V gene TRBV30 combines with J gene TRBJ1-3; maybe TRBD1 (5 bases). The CDR3 extends over 13 amino acids. V gave up 5 bases and J gave up 0 bases, with 8 bases separating them. From germline, CDR1 is GTSNPN and CDR2 SVGIG (reference sequence). The CDR3 nucleotides are TGTGCCTGGGATACAGGCTCTGGAAACACCATATATTTT. As protein: CAWDTGSGNTIYF.

This clone was seen at least ten times. The genes are TRBV19 and TRBJ1-6, with D perhaps TRBD1 (6 bases). Germline V gene data show CDR1 as LNHDA and CDR2 as SQIVND (reference sequence). The CDR3 sequence is 12 residues long. The V end lost 6 bases, the J end lost 8 bases, and 8 bases lay between the germline ends. The CDR3 spells CASSYRDSPLHF. DNA of the CDR3: TGTGCCAGTAGCTACAGGGATTCACCCCTCCACTTT.

The genes are TRBV4-2 and TRBJ2-3, with 11 bases lining up with TRBD2. This CDR3 is 15 amino acids long. V dropped 4 bases and J dropped 3; count of bases not matched to a gene: 3. CDR1 and CDR2 (germline): LGHNA, YNFKEQ. The CDR3 DNA reads TGTGCCAGCAGCCCGGGACTAGCGGAGACAGATACGCAGTATTTT. This gives the protein CASSPGLAETDTQYF.

The genes are TRBV9 and TRBJ2-1; 7 positions match TRBD1. Germline CDR1 SGDLS, CDR2 YYNGEE. The CDR3 extends over 14 amino acids. The trim removed 3 bases at V and 5 bases at J, leaving 5 bases unmatched. CDR3 sequence reads: CASSAGTANNEQFF. Written as DNA, the CDR3 is TGTGCCAGCAGCGCGGGGACAGCAAACAATGAGCAGTTCTTC.

This chain uses TRBV6-2 or TRBV6-3 with TRBJ1-1; 10 bases map to TRBD1. This CDR3 is 13 amino acids long. The V and J ends lost 5 bases and 5 bases, in that order; junction bases with no gene match: 2. Germline V gene data show CDR1 as MNHEY and CDR2 as SVGEGT. Here the CDR3 DNA reads TGTGCCAGCAGTCGGACAGGGGGGACTGAAGCTTTCTTT. This codes for CASSRTGGTEAFF.

The V call is TRBV11-3, the J call TRBJ1-1; 11 positions agree with TRBD1. Germline CDR1 is SGHNT and CDR2 is YENEEA. The ends lost 0 bases at V and 4 bases at J; junction bases unmatched: 1. The length of the CDR3 is 15 residues. This CDR3 reads CASSLEGTGGTEAFF. In nucleotides, the CDR3 is TGTGCCAGCAGCTTAGAAGGGACAGGGGGCACTGAAGCTTTCTTT.

This chain uses TRBV11-2 with TRBJ1-1; tentatively, D is TRBD1 (5 bases). Trimming pared 7 bases from V and 8 bases from J, leaving 26 bases between. This CDR3 contains 16 residues. The V gene's germline CDR1 is SGHAT and CDR2 FQNNGV. The CDR3 sequence: CASTLKTGPGGREAFF. The CDR3, as DNA: TGTGCCAGCACCCTTAAAACAGGTCCCGGGGGAAGGGAAGCTTTCTTT. Combining the CDR3 with reference TRBV11-2 and TRBJ1-1 gives the whole variable domain EAGVAQSPRYKIIEKRQSVAFWCNPISGHATLYWYQQILGQGPKLLIQFQNNGVVDDSQLPKDRFSAERLKGVDSTLKIQPAKLEDSAVYLCASTLKTGPGGREAFFGQGTRLTVV.

The chain carries TRBV30 and TRBJ1-5; no reliable D call. The V end lost 5 bases, the J end lost 0 bases, and 14 bases lay between the germline ends. Germline V CDR1 and CDR2: GTSNPN, SVGIG (reference sequence). There are 15 residues in the CDR3. The CDR3 bases are TGTGCCTGGTCTTACGCCGGCGGTAGCAATCAGCCCCAGCATTTT. Protein product: CAWSYAGGSNQPQHF.

The chain has TRBV5-8 and TRBJ2-7; possibly TRBD1 for D (6 bases). Germline V CDR1 and CDR2: SGHTS, YDEGEE. Trimming left V 5 bases short and J 7 bases short, with 16 bases between. This CDR3 contains 13 residues. The CDR3 loop is CASRPRGMVEQYF. CDR3 nucleotide sequence: TGTGCCAGCAGACCCAGGGGAATGGTTGAGCAGTACTTC. The variable domain in full, with the rest retrieved from reference TRBV5-8 and TRBJ2-7, is EAGVTQSPTHLIKTRGQQATLRCSPISGHTSVYWYQQALGLGLQFLLWYDEGEERNRGNFPPRFSGRQFPNYSSELNVNALELEDSALYLCASRPRGMVEQYFGPGTRLTVT.